This T cell receptor beta chain originates from a study of early T cells in non-severe SARS-CoV-2 infection. At the level of the study: With bulk RNA from unsorted whole blood as input, sequencing yielded unpaired chains. Whole-study results and caveats: Matching against VDJdb likely underestimated virus-specific expansions, favoring anti-spike CD8.

J gave up 4 bases and V 5 bases, and 3 bases lay outside the gene matches. Per germline, CDR1 SGHTA and CDR2 FQGNSA. This CDR3 comprises 14 residues. Separate cDNA molecules each had unique molecular identifiers attached to them. TCRdb processed the 5' RACE reads anew with MiXCR; each CDR3 protein has one entry. Of approximately 50,000 distinct CDR3 sequences in the sample, around a tenth were seen once. As concerns this clonotype: As yet, its antigen is unknown.

The genes are TRBV7-2 and TRBJ2-3; 10 bases map to TRBD2. The receptor comes from an adult who was a healthcare worker with PCR-confirmed SARS-CoV-2 infection or an uninfected control (not recorded which). Sequenced input: whole blood. CDR3 sequence reads: CASSPSGGADTQYF. The CDR3 nucleotides read TGTGCCAGCAGCCCCAGCGGGGGGGCAGATACGCAGTATTTT.